This TCR delta chain was recorded in a study of γδ T cells in repeated Plasmodium falciparum infection. Study in general: Malian children with intense seasonal malaria exposure were compared with matched Australian children.

As regards this clone: What it binds is unknown. A read error likely explains this, since a far larger clone differs by one base. The sample holds other DNA sequences that translate to the same CDR3.

General observations from the study: Over time and infection, Vgamma9/Vdelta2+ repertoires remained highly stable and polyclonal.

Bulk repertoires came from Vgamma9/Vdelta2+ or Vdelta2-negative gammadelta T cells flow-sorted from PBMC. TCRdb re-processed the multiplex PCR reads via CATT. Among tens of thousands of delta-chain clones, around 1.8% were seen once, and the ten largest hold 15%. The CDR3 totals 17 residues. Germline V lookup: CDR1 TVYSNPD, CDR2 GDNSRS (reference sequence). V lost 1 base and J lost 0; bases outside the gene matches: 13. Sequenced material: gamma-delta T cells from blood. The receptor comes from a pool of human donors (malaria-infected and uninfected, not separated). This chain joins TRDV3 and TRDJ1; 8 bases are shared with TRDD2. CDR3: CAFKLPTHRLYTDKLIF. CDR3 coding DNA: TGTGCCTTTAAACTTCCTACTCATAGACTGTACACCGATAAACTCATCTTT.